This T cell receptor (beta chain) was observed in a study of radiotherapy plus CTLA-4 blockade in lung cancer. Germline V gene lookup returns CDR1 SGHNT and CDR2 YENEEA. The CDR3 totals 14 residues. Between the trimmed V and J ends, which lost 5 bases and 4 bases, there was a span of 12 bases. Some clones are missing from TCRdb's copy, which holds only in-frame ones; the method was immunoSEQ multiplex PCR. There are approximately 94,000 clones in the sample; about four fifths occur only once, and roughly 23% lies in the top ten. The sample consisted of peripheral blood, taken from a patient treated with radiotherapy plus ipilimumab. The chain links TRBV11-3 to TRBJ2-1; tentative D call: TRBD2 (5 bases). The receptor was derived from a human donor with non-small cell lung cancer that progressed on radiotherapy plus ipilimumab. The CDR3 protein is CASSMSGDYNEQFF. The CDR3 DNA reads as TGTGCCAGCAGCATGAGCGGAGATTACAATGAGCAGTTCTTC.